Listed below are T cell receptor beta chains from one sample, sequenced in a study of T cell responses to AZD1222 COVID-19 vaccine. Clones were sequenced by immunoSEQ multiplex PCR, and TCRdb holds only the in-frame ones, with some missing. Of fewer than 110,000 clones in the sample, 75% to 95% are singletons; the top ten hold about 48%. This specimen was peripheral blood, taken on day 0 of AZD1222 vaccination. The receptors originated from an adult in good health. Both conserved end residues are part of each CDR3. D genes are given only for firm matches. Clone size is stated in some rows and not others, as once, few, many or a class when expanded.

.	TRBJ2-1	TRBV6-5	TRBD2	CASSSPAGARNEQFF	TGTGCCAGCAGTTCCCCAGCGGGGGCCCGCAATGAGCAGTTCTTC
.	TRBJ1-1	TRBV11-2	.	CASSLVGRGPIAPEAFF	TGTGCCAGCAGCTTAGTCGGTCGGGGTCCCATAGCCCCAGAAGCTTTCTTT
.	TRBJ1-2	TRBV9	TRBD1	CASSGDSPPNYGYTF	TGTGCCAGCAGCGGGGACAGTCCGCCTAACTATGGCTACACCTTC
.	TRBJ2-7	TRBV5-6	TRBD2	CASSAPSGDYEQYF	TGTGCCAGCAGCGCTCCTAGCGGGGACTACGAGCAGTACTTC
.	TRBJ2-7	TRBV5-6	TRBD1	CASRRGQGDFGEQYF	TGTGCCAGCAGGCGTGGACAGGGGGACTTCGGCGAGCAGTACTTC
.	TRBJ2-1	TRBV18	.	CASSPSGIYNEQFF	TGTGCCAGCTCACCCTCGGGGATCTACAATGAGCAGTTCTTC
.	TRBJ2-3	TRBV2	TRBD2	CACLTSGEDTQYF	TGTGCCTGCCTGACTAGCGGGGAAGATACGCAGTATTTT
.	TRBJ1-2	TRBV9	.	CASSVEVAPYGYTF	TGTGCCAGCAGCGTAGAAGTGGCACCCTATGGCTACACCTTC
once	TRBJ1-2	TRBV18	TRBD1	CASSPRTGEHGYTF	TGTGCCAGCTCACCTCGTACAGGGGAGCATGGCTACACCTTC
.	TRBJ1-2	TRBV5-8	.	CASSLTGVPNYGYTF	TGTGCCAGCAGCTTGACCGGAGTGCCTAACTATGGCTACACCTTC
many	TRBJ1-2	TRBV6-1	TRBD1	CASMTGGYGYTF	TGTGCCAGCATGACAGGGGGATATGGCTACACCTTC
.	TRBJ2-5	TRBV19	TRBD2	CASSRGGRETQYF	TGTGCCAGTAGTCGGGGAGGGAGAGAGACCCAGTACTTC
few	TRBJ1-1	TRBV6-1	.	CASSDLGEGKAFF	TGTGCCAGCAGTGATTTAGGGGAGGGGAAAGCTTTCTTT
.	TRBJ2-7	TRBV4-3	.	CASSPSGGPGDEQYF	TGCGCCAGCAGCCCCTCCGGGGGTCCTGGCGACGAGCAGTACTTC
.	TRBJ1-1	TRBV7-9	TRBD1	CASKPLRDRGTEAFF	TGTGCCAGCAAGCCCCTCCGGGACAGGGGGACTGAAGCTTTCTTT
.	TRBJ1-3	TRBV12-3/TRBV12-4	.	CASSQRQASTIYF	TGTGCCAGCAGTCAAAGACAGGCTAGCACCATATATTTT
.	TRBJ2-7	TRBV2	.	CASQRAGHYEQYF	TGTGCCAGCCAACGGGCAGGGCACTACGAGCAGTACTTC
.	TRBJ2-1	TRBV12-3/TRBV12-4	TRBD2	CASSSRLAGAGFF	TGTGCCAGCAGTTCCCGACTAGCGGGGGCAGGGTTCTTC
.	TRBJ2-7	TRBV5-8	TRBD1	CASSLVRQGNSYEQYF	TGTGCCAGCAGCTTGGTCCGACAGGGCAATTCCTACGAGCAGTACTTC
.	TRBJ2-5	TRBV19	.	CASSISVQETQYF	.
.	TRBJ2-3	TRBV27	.	CASSSRGPDTQYF	TGTGCCAGCAGCTCGCGGGGTCCGGATACGCAGTATTTT
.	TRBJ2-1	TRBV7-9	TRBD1	CASRRTGGKGNEQFF	TGTGCCAGCAGACGGACAGGGGGCAAGGGCAATGAGCAGTTCTTC
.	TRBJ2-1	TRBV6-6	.	CASSFESRSYNEQFF	TGTGCCAGCAGTTTCGAAAGTCGCTCCTACAATGAGCAGTTCTTC
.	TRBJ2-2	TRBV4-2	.	CASSPSGVLHTGELFF	TGTGCCAGCAGCCCCTCGGGAGTCCTTCACACCGGGGAGCTGTTTTTT
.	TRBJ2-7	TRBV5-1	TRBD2	CASSPVLAGSYEQYF	TGCGCCAGCAGCCCGGTCCTAGCGGGATCCTACGAGCAGTACTTC
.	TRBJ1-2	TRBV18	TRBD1	CASSATGTGGAGGYTF	TGTGCCAGCTCAGCGACCGGGACAGGGGGCGCGGGTGGCTACACCTTC
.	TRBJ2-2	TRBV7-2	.	CASSLVYLNTGELFF	TGTGCCAGCAGCTTAGTTTACCTGAACACCGGGGAGCTGTTTTTT
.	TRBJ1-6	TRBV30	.	CAWSARIARFGGRHSPLHF	TGTGCCTGGAGTGCTAGGATAGCTCGTTTTGGGGGACGTCATTCACCCCTCCACTTT
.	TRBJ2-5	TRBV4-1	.	CASSQVQATQETQYF	TGCGCCAGCAGCCAAGTACAGGCGACCCAAGAGACCCAGTACTTC
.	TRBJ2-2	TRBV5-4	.	CASSLNTGELFF	TGTGCCAGCAGCCTGAACACCGGGGAGCTGTTTTTT
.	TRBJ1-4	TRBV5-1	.	CASSLTASNEKLFF	TGCGCCAGCAGCTTGACAGCGAGTAATGAAAAACTGTTTTTT
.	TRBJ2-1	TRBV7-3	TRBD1	CASSQSLAGGYNEQFF	TGTGCCAGCAGCCAATCCCTAGCAGGGGGATACAATGAGCAGTTCTTC
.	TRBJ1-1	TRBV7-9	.	CASSFGGEDITMNTEAFF	TGTGCCAGCAGCTTTGGAGGGGAGGACATTACAATGAACACTGAAGCTTTCTTT
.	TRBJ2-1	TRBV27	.	CASSPSGSSYNEQFF	TGTGCCAGCAGTCCATCCGGGTCTTCCTACAATGAGCAGTTCTTC
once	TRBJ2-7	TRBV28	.	CASSYEFEGPGEQYF	TGTGCCAGCTCCTATGAGTTTGAGGGCCCTGGTGAGCAGTACTTC
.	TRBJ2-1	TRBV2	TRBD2	CASSVAGGGNEQFF	TGTGCCAGCAGTGTAGCGGGAGGGGGCAATGAGCAGTTCTTC
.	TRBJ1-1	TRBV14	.	CASSQDPAGLTEAFF	TGTGCCAGCAGCCAAGATCCGGCGGGTTTGACTGAAGCTTTCTTT
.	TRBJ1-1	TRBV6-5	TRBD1	CASRSSGTVNTEAFF	TGTGCCAGCAGGTCCTCCGGGACAGTGAACACTGAAGCTTTCTTT
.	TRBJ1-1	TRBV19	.	CASSLQGNTEAFF	TGTGCCAGTAGTTTACAGGGGAACACTGAAGCTTTCTTT
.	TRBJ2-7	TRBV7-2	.	CASSLGQATYEQYF	TGTGCCAGCAGCTTAGGACAGGCAACCTACGAGCAGTACTTC
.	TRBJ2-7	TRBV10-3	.	CAISEAQSSYEQYF	TGTGCCATCAGTGAGGCGCAAAGCTCCTACGAGCAGTACTTC
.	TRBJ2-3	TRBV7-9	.	CASSRVLTDTQYF	TGTGCCAGCAGCAGGGTCCTCACAGATACGCAGTATTTT
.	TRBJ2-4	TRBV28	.	CASSLTGAKGIQYF	TGTGCCAGCAGTTTAACTGGGGCGAAAGGCATTCAGTACTTC
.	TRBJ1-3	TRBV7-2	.	CASSSPSVGSGNTIYF	TGTGCCAGCAGCTCCCCCTCCGTTGGGTCCGGAAACACCATATATTTT
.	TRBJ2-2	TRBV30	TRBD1	CAWDFKQGPAGELFF	TGTGCCTGGGATTTTAAACAGGGGCCGGCCGGGGAGCTGTTTTTT
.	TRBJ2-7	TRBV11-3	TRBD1	CASSPGTGIKYEQYF	TGTGCCAGCAGCCCCGGGACAGGGATCAAATACGAGCAGTACTTC